This T cell receptor (beta chain) is from a study of identical twins. After removal of 5 bases from V and 9 bases from J, the junction contained 8 bases not matched to a gene. This CDR3 spans 14 amino acids. CDR1 and CDR2 (germline): ENHRY, SYGVKD. TCRdb used MiXCR to reprocess the 5' RACE reads, holding one entry per CDR3 protein. The table records about 190,000 distinct CDR3 sequences, around 15% of them present only once. The sample was also linked to a second study, of T cells expressing NK-cell markers.

The genes are TRBV10-3 and TRBJ2-1, with 9 positions matching TRBD2. This TCR derives from a woman aged 18-30 years in good health. The sequenced material came from CD8+ T cells sorted from blood. For the CDR3, the DNA is TGTGCCATCAGTCTCGCGGGAGGGCCAGCTGAGCAGTTCTTC. Translation gives CAISLAGGPAEQFF.